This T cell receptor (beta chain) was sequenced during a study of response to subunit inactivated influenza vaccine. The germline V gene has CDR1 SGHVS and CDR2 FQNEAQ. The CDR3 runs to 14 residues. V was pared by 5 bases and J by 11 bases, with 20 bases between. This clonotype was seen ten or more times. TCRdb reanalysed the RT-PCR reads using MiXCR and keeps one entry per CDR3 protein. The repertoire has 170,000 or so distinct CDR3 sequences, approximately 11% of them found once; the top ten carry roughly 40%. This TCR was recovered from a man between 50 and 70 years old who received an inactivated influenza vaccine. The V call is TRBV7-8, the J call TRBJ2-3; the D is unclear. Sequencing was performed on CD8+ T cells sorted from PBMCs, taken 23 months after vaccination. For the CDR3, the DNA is TGTGCCAGCAGCCCTTATGTGGGCGCAAACGGGCAGTATTTT. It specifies CASSPYVGANGQYF.